The 20 T cell receptor delta chains presented below share a single source sample, sequenced in a study of gamma-delta T cells after stem cell transplantation. TCRdb called clones from the RT-PCR reads again using CATT. The table includes approximately 2,500 delta-chain clones, 7.5% to 8.5% detected once. The sequenced sample consisted of gamma-delta T cells. Every receptor here comes from a human donor. It is not recorded whose cells these are; they may come from a transplant donor.

About this clone itself: With a far larger clone one base away, a read error is the likely cause. Other DNA sequences in this sample translate to the same CDR3. This chain uses TRDV2 with TRDJ1; the match to TRDD3 covers 12 bases. The CDR3 covers 19 residues. CDR1 and CDR2 (germline): GEAIGNYY, EKD. CDR3 sequence reads: CACDTMASGGYAGTDKLIF. The CDR3 DNA follows: TGTGCCTGCGACACTATGGCTTCTGGGGGATACGCGGGCACCGATAAACTCATCTTT.

With regard to this clone: A much larger clone differs from this one at a single base, so this may be a read error. The chain recombines TRDV2 with TRDJ1, with 13 bases fitting TRDD3. CDR1 GEAIGNYY and CDR2 EKD come from the germline V gene. The CDR3 loop spans 18 amino acids. V trimming: 4 bases; J trimming: 2 bases; junction bases outside the gene matches: 12. The CDR3 protein is CACDTLTGGYAETDKLIF. The CDR3 nucleotides read TGTGCCTGTGATACCCTTACTGGGGGATACGCCGAGACCGATAAACTCATCTTT.

This clone was observed a handful of times. With only one base between it and a far larger clone, this is likely a read error. V usage is TRDV2 and J usage is TRDJ3; maybe TRDD3 (5 bases). The CDR3 covers 18 residues. CDR1 and CDR2 (germline): GEAIGNYY, EKD. CDR3 sequence reads: CACDSTGSSSRDTRQMFF. For the CDR3, the DNA is TGTGCCTGTGACAGTACTGGATCCAGCTCCCGGGACACCCGACAGATGTTTTTC.

The sample holds one count of this clone. The chain has TRDV1 and TRDJ2, with 8 bases that match TRDD3. After removal of 3 bases from V and 10 bases from J, the junction contained 28 bases not matched to a gene. In germline, CDR1 is TSWWSYY, CDR2 QGS. The CDR3 has 21 amino acids. CDR3 in amino acids: CALGDLGLPVLGAMGAVQLFF. CDR3 DNA sequence: TGTGCTCTTGGGGACCTCGGCCTTCCAGTACTGGGGGCCATGGGGGCAGTACAACTCTTCTTT.

Worth noting for this clone: One base away lies a much larger clone, so this may be a sequencing read error. Other nucleotide sequences from this sample produce the same CDR3. The chain employs TRDV2 and TRDJ1; 7 positions match TRDD3. After removal of 3 bases from V and 0 bases from J, the junction contained 9 bases not matched to a gene. The CDR3 runs 16 residues. From germline, CDR1 is GEAIGNYY and CDR2 EKD. CDR3 residues: CACDELLGMYTDKLIF. CDR3 bases: TGTGCCTGTGACGAACTACTGGGGATGTACACCGATAAACTCATCTTT.

This clone was seen a handful of times. This is likely an artifact of a read error, given a far larger clone one base away. The V and J genes are TRDV2 and TRDJ1, with D hard to call. Germline CDR1 is GEAIGNYY and CDR2 is EKD. The CDR3 is made up of 15 amino acids. The V and J ends lost 3 bases and 2 bases respectively, with 15 bases between them. CDR3 amino acids: CACDAVEERTDKLIF. The CDR3 DNA sequence: TGTGCCTGTGACGCCGTAGAAGAAAGGACCGATAAACTCATCTTT.

In its sample, this clone is large (0.1 to 1%). The rearrangement links TRDV2 to TRDJ1; a possible D gene is TRDD3 (5 bases). Between the trimmed V and J ends, which lost 5 bases and 0 bases, there was a span of 18 bases. Germline V CDR1 and CDR2: GEAIGNYY, EKD. The CDR3 is 16 amino acids. In DNA form, the CDR3 reads TGTGCCTGTGTCCCTTTGGTGGAGGGATACACCGATAAACTCATCTTT. This encodes CACVPLVEGYTDKLIF.

This clone was picked up a small number of times. Possible read error: a much larger clone is one base away. The chain combines TRDV2 with TRDJ1; TRDD3 matches at 13 bases. Losses at the gene ends were 2 bases for V and 0 bases for J; bases not matched to a gene: 8. The CDR3 totals 18 residues. Germline lookup yields CDR1 GEAIGNYY and CDR2 EKD. The CDR3 DNA reads TGTGCCTGTGACATTTTACTGGGGGATACGCTAAACACCGATAAACTCATCTTT. This codes for CACDILLGDTLNTDKLIF.

This clone is judged large. The chain uses TRDV2 and TRDJ3; 13 nucleotides agree with TRDD3. Germline V gene sequence: CDR1 GEAIGNYY, CDR2 EKD. This CDR3 spans 19 amino acids. J lost 2 bases, V lost 0 bases, and 3 bases had no gene match. The CDR3 loop is CACDTLLGDTPWDTRQMFF. As DNA, the CDR3 is TGTGCCTGTGACACCCTACTGGGGGATACGCCCTGGGACACCCGACAGATGTTTTTC.

For this clone: A far larger clone is a single base away, which makes a read error likely. Other DNA sequences in this sample translate to the same CDR3. The rearrangement uses TRDV2 and TRDJ1; TRDD3 agrees at 10 bases. This CDR3 comprises 18 residues. Germline lookup yields CDR1 GEAIGNYY and CDR2 EKD. The CDR3 DNA sequence: TGTGCCTGTGACACCGTAATGGGGGATACCTTATACACTGATAAACTCATCTTT. This translates into CACDTVMGDTLYTDKLIF.

This clone occurred a few times. The chain links TRDV2 to TRDJ1, with 12 bases fitting TRDD3. Germline loops: CDR1 GEAIGNYY, CDR2 EKD. This CDR3 region has 19 residues. The ends lost 3 bases at V and 1 base at J; junction bases unmatched: 14. This chain's CDR3 is CACDAVLGDTNVGTDKLIF. Here the CDR3 DNA reads TGTGCCTGTGACGCCGTACTGGGGGATACAAATGTTGGCACCGATAAACTCATCTTT.

In this sample, this clone is medium-sized. A much larger clone differs from this one at a single base, so this may be a read error. This chain joins TRDV2 and TRDJ1; 8 bases line up with TRDD3. From germline, CDR1 is GEAIGNYY and CDR2 EKD. This CDR3 region has 19 residues. Trimming cost V 0 bases and J 3 bases; bases outside gene matches: 17. Here the CDR3 reads CACDTVASTVGYAADKLIF. The CDR3 DNA reads TGTGCCTGTGACACCGTGGCAAGTACTGTGGGATACGCCGCCGATAAACTCATCTTT.

This clone is categorized as large. This sequence joins TRDV2 and TRDJ3, with D maybe TRDD3 (6 bases). Germline loops: CDR1 GEAIGNYY, CDR2 EKD. The CDR3 contains 20 residues. Trimming cost V 0 bases and J 0 bases, with 17 bases left between them. For the CDR3, the DNA is TGTGCCTGTGACACCGGAGAGCGCTGGGATAGCTCCTGGGACACCCGACAGATGTTTTTC. This sequence encodes CACDTGERWDSSWDTRQMFF.

This clone was counted a few times. With a far larger clone one base away, a read error is the likely cause. The rearrangement uses TRDV2 and TRDJ1; D is uncertain. V lost 0 bases and J lost 0, with 19 bases in between. This CDR3 contains 18 residues. Germline V CDR1 and CDR2: GEAIGNYY, EKD. Here the CDR3 reads CACDTVFRRISNTDKLIF. The CDR3 bases are TGTGCCTGTGACACCGTATTCCGAAGGATTAGCAACACCGATAAACTCATCTTT.

This clone was seen a few times. It differs at one base from a far larger clone, so likely a read error. CDR3 bases: TGTGCCTGTGACACGATAGGAGGCAGTACTGGGGAGGACGCCGATAAACTCATCTTT. Amino acids: CACDTIGGSTGEDADKLIF. This chain connects TRDV2 to TRDJ1, with 7 bases that match TRDD3. Germline CDR1 reads GEAIGNYY; CDR2 reads EKD. The V and J ends lost 1 base and 3 bases, in that order; junction bases with no gene match: 19. This CDR3 has 19 amino acids.

Concerning this clone itself: A much larger clone lies one base from this, so it may be a read error. The chain joins TRDV2 to TRDJ3; TRDD3 aligns across 10 bases. CDR1 GEAIGNYY and CDR2 EKD come from the germline V gene. The CDR3 totals 20 residues. The chain's CDR3 is CACDKLGDFKDSCDTRQMFF. Here the CDR3 DNA reads TGTGCCTGTGACAAACTGGGGGATTTCAAGGACTCCTGTGACACCCGACAGATGTTTTTC.

As to this clone: A clone one base away is much larger, so this may be a read error. This sequence joins TRDV2 and TRDJ1; 8 bases line up with TRDD3. Germline V lookup: CDR1 GEAIGNYY, CDR2 EKD. This CDR3 has 17 amino acids. V shed 1 base, J shed 0 bases, and the junction held 9 bases outside the gene matches. CDR3 residues: CACDTLGVNINTDKLIF. The CDR3 DNA follows: TGTGCCTGTGACACACTGGGGGTCAACATTAACACCGATAAACTCATCTTT.

By share of the sample, this clone is large. The V call is TRDV2, the J call TRDJ1; D unclear. CDR1 and CDR2 from the germline V gene are GEAIGNYY and EKD. The CDR3 contains 15 residues. Trimming stripped 3 bases from V and 3 bases from J, with 16 bases between. In DNA, the CDR3 is TGTGCCTGTGACCAGGTGGGCCTTAAGGCCGATAAACTCATCTTT. Amino acids: CACDQVGLKADKLIF.

Comment on this clone: The protein recorded in TCRdb matches a much larger clone and deviates from this DNA's translation at residue 12, suggesting a read error; the protein here is obtained by translating the DNA. CDR3 bases: TGTGCCTGTGACACCGTCTCCCCAAGGGTCGCCAATAAACTCATCTTT. Amino acids: CACDTVSPRVANKLIF. V and J are TRDV2 and TRDJ1; D ambiguous. This CDR3 comprises 16 residues. The germline V gene encodes CDR1 GEAIGNYY and CDR2 EKD. Trimming pared 0 bases from V and 6 bases from J, leaving 19 bases between.

This clone was counted only a few times. A read error is likely here: a far larger clone is one base away. The V call is TRDV2, the J call TRDJ1; 9 nucleotides agree with TRDD3. Germline-derived CDR1 and CDR2 are GEAIGNYY and EKD. Trimming took 0 bases from V and 3 from J; bases not matched to a gene: 4. This CDR3 is 15 amino acids long. This CDR3 is CACDTPGDTPDKLIF. CDR3 in DNA: TGTGCCTGTGACACCCCGGGGGATACTCCCGATAAACTCATCTTT.